The clone carrying this T cell receptor beta chain was recorded a few times. Its antigen is unknown. Time point noted: patch test 3, about 24 weeks after DPC sensitization. Treatment denoted: therapeutic diphenylcyclopropenone sensitization with weekly scalp DPC. Blood sampling preceded each patch test application. TCRdb recomputed calls from the RACE reads with MiXCR, one row per CDR3 protein. Among more than 85,000 distinct CDR3 sequences listed, around 35% were seen once. The sample is drawn from a study of human T cells and chemical hapten exposure. Study observations and caveats: Healthy individuals' immune responses may differ from those of donors, who had alopecia. Positive correlation was observed between PT1 expanded TCR counts and patch test score.

The length of the CDR3 is 17 residues. Germline CDR1 reads MNHNS; CDR2 reads SASEGT. V dropped 6 bases and J dropped 3 bases, with 22 bases sitting between them. This sample comprised whole blood, obtained in connection with sensitization to the hapten diphenylcyclopropenone (DPC). The TCR sequence derives from a man between 40 and 49 years old with alopecia areata. Some clones in this sample may be carry-over from other donors' samples. The rearrangement joins TRBV6-1 to TRBJ2-3; TRBD1 might be the D (6 bases). The CDR3 spells CASRILGGSEATDTQYF. The CDR3 coding sequence is TGTGCCAGCAGGATTCTAGGGGGAAGTGAGGCGACAGATACGCAGTATTTT.